These T cell receptor beta chains were read from a single sample in a study of cytomegalovirus exposure and HLA in healthy donors. Method: immunoSEQ multiplex PCR; TCRdb's copy keeps in-frame clones and lacks some. The table shows 150,000 to 200,000 clones, with 65% to 80% occurring only once. Sequenced: PBMCs. These receptors were obtained from a woman in her 30s in good health and CMV-seropositive. Both conserved end residues are part of each CDR3. D genes are given only for firm matches. The size of a clone is reported for some rows only, either as once, few or many, or as a class for expanded clones.

len: 13
abundance: NA
v_gene: TRBV18
j_gene: TRBJ2-7
d_gene: NA
CDR3nt: TGTGCCAGCTCACCAAGCAGGTCCTACGAGCAGTACTTC
CDR3aa: CASSPSRSYEQYF

len: 13
abundance: NA
v_gene: TRBV5-1
j_gene: TRBJ1-3
d_gene: NA
CDR3nt: TGCGCCAGCAGCGCCAGTACAGGAAACACCATATATTTT
CDR3aa: CASSASTGNTIYF

len: 13
abundance: NA
v_gene: TRBV5-6
j_gene: TRBJ1-2
d_gene: NA
CDR3nt: TGTGCCAGCAGCCGAGCAAGGGGGTATGGCTACACCTTC
CDR3aa: CASSRARGYGYTF

len: 13
abundance: NA
v_gene: TRBV10-3
j_gene: TRBJ1-1
d_gene: NA
CDR3nt: TGTGCCGGAAGGGACAATCAATTCTCTGAAGCTTTCTTT
CDR3aa: CAGRDNQFSEAFF

len: 15
abundance: NA
v_gene: TRBV6-4
j_gene: TRBJ2-1
d_gene: TRBD2
CDR3nt: TGTGCCAGCAGCCTTTCTTCTAGCGGGAGGGCCCCTCAGTTCTTC
CDR3aa: CASSLSSSGRAPQFF

len: 17
abundance: once
v_gene: TRBV6-1
j_gene: TRBJ2-7
d_gene: TRBD2
CDR3nt: TGTGCCAGCAGTGAAGGGTCTCTCGCGGGGGGATCCTACGAGCAGTACTTC
CDR3aa: CASSEGSLAGGSYEQYF

len: 14
abundance: once
v_gene: TRBV5-1
j_gene: TRBJ1-1
d_gene: NA
CDR3nt: TGCGCCAGCAGGCTCGCTCGGTCGAACACTGAAGCTTTCTTT
CDR3aa: CASRLARSNTEAFF

len: 14
abundance: once
v_gene: TRBV19
j_gene: TRBJ2-3
d_gene: NA
CDR3nt: TGTGCCGGGAACAAAAAAGCGGGCCCAGATACGCAGTATTTT
CDR3aa: CAGNKKAGPDTQYF

len: 15
abundance: NA
v_gene: TRBV7-9
j_gene: TRBJ2-7
d_gene: TRBD1
CDR3nt: TGTGCCAGCAGCTCGACCGGGACAGGATCTTACGAGCAGTACTTC
CDR3aa: CASSSTGTGSYEQYF

len: 17
abundance: few
v_gene: TRBV6-1
j_gene: TRBJ1-5
d_gene: TRBD1
CDR3nt: TGTGCCAGCAGTGAAAGACGACAGGGGGTGAGCAATCAGCCCCAGCATTTT
CDR3aa: CASSERRQGVSNQPQHF

len: 15
abundance: NA
v_gene: TRBV15
j_gene: TRBJ2-5
d_gene: NA
CDR3nt: TGTGCCACCAGCAGAGATCTTCTATACCAAGAGACCCAGTACTTC
CDR3aa: CATSRDLLYQETQYF

len: 18
abundance: few
v_gene: TRBV9
j_gene: TRBJ2-6
d_gene: TRBD2
CDR3nt: TGTGCCAGCAGCGTAACGACCGGGGGGGGCTCTGGGGCCAACGTCCTGACTTTC
CDR3aa: CASSVTTGGGSGANVLTF

len: 14
abundance: NA
v_gene: TRBV27
j_gene: TRBJ1-4
d_gene: NA
CDR3nt: TGTGCCAGCAGTTTGTCGACAAGCAATGAAAAACTGTTTTTT
CDR3aa: CASSLSTSNEKLFF

len: 17
abundance: NA
v_gene: TRBV27
j_gene: TRBJ2-2
d_gene: TRBD2
CDR3nt: TGTGCCAGCAGTTTATATAGCGGGGGGGCGGACACCGGGGAGCTGTTTTTT
CDR3aa: CASSLYSGGADTGELFF

len: 16
abundance: NA
v_gene: TRBV6-5
j_gene: TRBJ2-3
d_gene: NA
CDR3nt: TGTGCCAGCAGTTCGAGGCGTCTCCGAGAGACAGATACGCAGTATTTT
CDR3aa: CASSSRRLRETDTQYF

len: 14
abundance: NA
v_gene: TRBV7-6
j_gene: TRBJ1-4
d_gene: TRBD1
CDR3nt: TGTGCCAGCAGCCCGGACAGGGGTGGTGAAAAACTGTTTTTT
CDR3aa: CASSPDRGGEKLFF

len: 15
abundance: NA
v_gene: TRBV7-9
j_gene: TRBJ2-1
d_gene: NA
CDR3nt: TGTGCCAGCAGCCCACGCGACTTACCAAACAATGAGCAGTTCTTC
CDR3aa: CASSPRDLPNNEQFF

len: 13
abundance: NA
v_gene: TRBV9
j_gene: TRBJ2-1
d_gene: TRBD2
CDR3nt: TGTGCCAGCCAGGGGCGGGGGGACAATGAGCAGTTCTTC
CDR3aa: CASQGRGDNEQFF

len: 12
abundance: NA
v_gene: TRBV6-1
j_gene: TRBJ2-7
d_gene: NA
CDR3nt: TGTGCCAGCAGTTCCCTCTCCTACGAGCAGTACTTC
CDR3aa: CASSSLSYEQYF

len: 16
abundance: NA
v_gene: TRBV7-9
j_gene: TRBJ2-7
d_gene: NA
CDR3nt: TGTGCCAGCAGCTCAAACCCGGGACACGGGTCCTACGAGCAGTACTTC
CDR3aa: CASSSNPGHGSYEQYF

len: 16
abundance: NA
v_gene: TRBV11-3
j_gene: TRBJ2-3
d_gene: NA
CDR3nt: TGTGCCAGCAGCTTTGAGCGACCGGAGAGCACAGATACGCAGTATTTT
CDR3aa: CASSFERPESTDTQYF

len: 14
abundance: NA
v_gene: TRBV5-1
j_gene: TRBJ2-1
d_gene: NA
CDR3nt: TGCGCCAGCAGCACAAGTCAGGGTGACGATGAGCAGTTCTTC
CDR3aa: CASSTSQGDDEQFF

len: 14
abundance: NA
v_gene: TRBV30
j_gene: TRBJ1-1
d_gene: NA
CDR3nt: TGTGCCTGGAGTCTATACGTGACAGGTAGTGGGGCTTTCTTT
CDR3aa: CAWSLYVTGSGAFF

len: 18
abundance: NA
v_gene: TRBV5-1
j_gene: TRBJ2-5
d_gene: TRBD2
CDR3nt: TGCGCCAGCCGACACAGGGGACTAGCGGGGGGGCCACGGGAGACCCAGTACTTC
CDR3aa: CASRHRGLAGGPRETQYF

len: 14
abundance: few
v_gene: TRBV5-1
j_gene: TRBJ2-1
d_gene: NA
CDR3nt: TGCGCCAGCAGCTTCCAGGGGTCCCACAATGAGCAGTTCTTC
CDR3aa: CASSFQGSHNEQFF

len: 14
abundance: NA
v_gene: TRBV7-8
j_gene: TRBJ2-7
d_gene: TRBD2
CDR3nt: TGTGCCAGCAGCGCCAGCGGGGGCATCTACGAGCAGTACTTC
CDR3aa: CASSASGGIYEQYF

len: 15
abundance: NA
v_gene: TRBV19
j_gene: TRBJ2-7
d_gene: TRBD1
CDR3nt: TGTGCCAGTAGTATATTTACAGGGGATATCTACGAGCAGTACTTC
CDR3aa: CASSIFTGDIYEQYF

len: 15
abundance: NA
v_gene: TRBV5-1
j_gene: TRBJ1-5
d_gene: NA
CDR3nt: TGCGCCAGCAGCTTGCTTGGAGGTAGCAATCAGCCCCAGCATTTT
CDR3aa: CASSLLGGSNQPQHF

len: 14
abundance: NA
v_gene: TRBV30
j_gene: TRBJ2-7
d_gene: NA
CDR3nt: TGTGCCTGGGGGATCCGTGCTAGCGCATACGAGCAGTACTTC
CDR3aa: CAWGIRASAYEQYF